This T cell receptor beta chain was profiled in a study of technical replicates of blood from several donors. With 6 bases clipped from V and 9 bases from J, the junction kept 12 bases outside the gene matches. Germline V gives CDR1 MNHEY, CDR2 SVGAGI. CDR3 length equals 15 residues. Sequenced by immunoSEQ multiplex PCR; TCRdb stores in-frame clones only, minus some. The sample has 75,000 to 100,000 clones, roughly 94% seen once. The specimen sequenced was T cells isolated from PBMCs. The rearrangement uses TRBV6-5 and TRBJ1-1; 11 bases fit TRBD1. This sequence was found in a human donor in good health. The CDR3 DNA reads TGTGCCAGCAGCGGCCCGGGACAGGGGGGAAACCAAGCTTTCTTT. This translates into CASSGPGQGGNQAFF.